This T cell receptor beta chain emerged from a study of OX40 agonist ivuxolimab in advanced cancers. The repertoire was sequenced with immunoSEQ multiplex PCR; TCRdb's copy has only in-frame clones and lacks some. The sample consists of tens of thousands of clones, roughly 85% of them appearing once. In this sample, this clone turned up once. Samples of blood were obtained at baseline, on cycle 4 day 1, and on cycle 7 day 1. Germline V gene data show CDR1 as MDHEN and CDR2 as SYDVKM. This CDR3 contains 15 residues. Trimming took off 7 bases at V and 2 bases at J, with 15 bases between the two ends. This sequence was found in an adult with an advanced solid tumor such as melanoma, head and neck, liver or kidney cancer. This sequence joins TRBV28 and TRBJ1-5; D is unresolved. Sequencing was performed on CD4+ or CD8+ T cells sorted from blood, taken in a trial of the OX40 agonist ivuxolimab. For the CDR3, the DNA is TGTGCCAGCACACCTCCCAACGTGGGCAATCAGCCCCAGCATTTT. As protein: CASTPPNVGNQPQHF. Supplemented by reference TRBV28 and TRBJ1-5, the full variable domain reads DVKVTQSSRYLVKRTGEKVFLECVQDMDHENMFWYRQDPGLGLRLIYFSYDVKMKEKGDIPEGYSVSREKKERFSLILESASTNQTSMYLCASTPPNVGNQPQHFGDGTRLSIL.